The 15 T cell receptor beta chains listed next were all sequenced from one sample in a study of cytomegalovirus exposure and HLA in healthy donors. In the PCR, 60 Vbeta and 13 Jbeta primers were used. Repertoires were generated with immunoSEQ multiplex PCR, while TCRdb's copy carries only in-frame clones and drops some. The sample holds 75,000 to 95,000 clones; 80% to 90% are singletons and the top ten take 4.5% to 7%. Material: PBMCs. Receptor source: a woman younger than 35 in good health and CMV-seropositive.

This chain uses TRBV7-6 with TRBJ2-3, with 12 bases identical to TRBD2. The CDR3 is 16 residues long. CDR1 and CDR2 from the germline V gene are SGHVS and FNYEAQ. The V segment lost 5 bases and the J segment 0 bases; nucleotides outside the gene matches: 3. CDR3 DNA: TGTGCCAGCAGCGGACTAGCGGGAACTAGCACAGATACGCAGTATTTT. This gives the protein CASSGLAGTSTDTQYF.

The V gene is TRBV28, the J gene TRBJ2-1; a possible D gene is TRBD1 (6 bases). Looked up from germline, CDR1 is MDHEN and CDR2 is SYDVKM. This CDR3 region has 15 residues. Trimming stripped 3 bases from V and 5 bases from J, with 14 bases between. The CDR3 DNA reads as TGTGCCAGCAGTTTTTACAGGGTGGCAAACAATGAGCAGTTCTTC. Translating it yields CASSFYRVANNEQFF.

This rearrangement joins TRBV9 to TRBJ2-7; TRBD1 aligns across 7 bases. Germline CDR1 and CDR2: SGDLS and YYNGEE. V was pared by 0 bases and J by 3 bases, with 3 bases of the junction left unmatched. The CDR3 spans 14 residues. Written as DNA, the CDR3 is TGTGCCAGCAGCGTAGGAAACAGGGGCTACGAGCAGTACTTC. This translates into CASSVGNRGYEQYF.

As DNA, the CDR3 is TGTGCCAGCAGCGACCCTAGCGGGGGGGGAGATACGCAGTATTTT. Translating it yields CASSDPSGGGDTQYF. The rearrangement links TRBV7-9 to TRBJ2-3; 12 bases align to TRBD2. With 5 bases clipped from V and 5 bases from J, the junction kept 5 bases outside the gene matches. Germline CDR1 SEHNR, CDR2 FQNEAQ (reference sequence). The CDR3 totals 15 residues.

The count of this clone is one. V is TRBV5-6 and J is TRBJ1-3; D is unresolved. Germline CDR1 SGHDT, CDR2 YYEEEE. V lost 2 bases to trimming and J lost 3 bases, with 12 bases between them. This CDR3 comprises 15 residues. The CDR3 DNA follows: TGTGCCAGCAGCTTTCTAACGGGTGGTGGAAACACCATATATTTT. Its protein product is CASSFLTGGGNTIYF. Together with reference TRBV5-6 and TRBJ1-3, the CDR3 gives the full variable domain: DAGVTQSPTHLIKTRGQQVTLRCSPKSGHDTVSWYQQALGQGPQFIFQYYEEEERQRGNFPDRFSGHQFPNYSSELNVNALLLGDSALYLCASSFLTGGGNTIYFGEGSWLTVV.

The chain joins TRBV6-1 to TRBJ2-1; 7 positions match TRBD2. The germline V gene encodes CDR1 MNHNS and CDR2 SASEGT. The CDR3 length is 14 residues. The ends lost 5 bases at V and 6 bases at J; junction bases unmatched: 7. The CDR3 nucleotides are TGTGCCAGCAGTACTTTGACGGGGGGCAATGAGCAGTTCTTC. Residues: CASSTLTGGNEQFF.

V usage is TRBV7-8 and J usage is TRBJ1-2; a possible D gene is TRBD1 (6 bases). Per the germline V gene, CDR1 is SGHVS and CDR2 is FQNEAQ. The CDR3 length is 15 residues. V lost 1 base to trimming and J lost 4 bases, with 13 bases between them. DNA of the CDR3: TGTGCCAGCAGCTTAGAGGTACAGGGAGCCTATGGCTACACCTTC. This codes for CASSLEVQGAYGYTF.

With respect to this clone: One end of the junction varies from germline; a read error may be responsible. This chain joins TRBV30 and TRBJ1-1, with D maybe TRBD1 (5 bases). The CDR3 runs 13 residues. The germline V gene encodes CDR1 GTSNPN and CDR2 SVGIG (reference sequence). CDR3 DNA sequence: TGTGCCTGGAGTGTCGGGCAGGGAAGGCAGGCGGCGTTT. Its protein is CAWSVGQGRQAAF.

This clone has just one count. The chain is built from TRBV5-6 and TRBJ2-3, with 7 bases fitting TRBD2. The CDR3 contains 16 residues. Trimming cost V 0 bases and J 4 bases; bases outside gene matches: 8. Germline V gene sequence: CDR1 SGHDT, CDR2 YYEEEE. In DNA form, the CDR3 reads TGTGCCAGCAGCTTGGTGGCGGGAGCGTTTTCAGATACGCAGTATTTT. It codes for CASSLVAGAFSDTQYF. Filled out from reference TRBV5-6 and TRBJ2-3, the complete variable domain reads DAGVTQSPTHLIKTRGQQVTLRCSPKSGHDTVSWYQQALGQGPQFIFQYYEEEERQRGNFPDRFSGHQFPNYSSELNVNALLLGDSALYLCASSLVAGAFSDTQYFGPGTRLTVL.

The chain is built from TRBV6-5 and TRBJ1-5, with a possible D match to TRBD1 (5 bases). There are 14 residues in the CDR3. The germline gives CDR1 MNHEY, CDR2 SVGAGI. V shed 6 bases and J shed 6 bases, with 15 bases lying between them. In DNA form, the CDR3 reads TGTGCCAGCAGCCCGAGGGCGGGGGGTCAGCCCCAGCATTTT. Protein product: CASSPRAGGQPQHF.

CDR3 bases: TGTGCCAGCAGCCCCCTAGCGGGGGCGGCGAATGAGCAGTTCTTC. This codes for CASSPLAGAANEQFF. This chain uses TRBV7-3 with TRBJ2-1, with TRBD2 identical over 10 bases. CDR3 length: 15 amino acids. In germline, CDR1 is SGHTA, CDR2 FQGTGA. Losses at the gene ends were 5 bases for V and 7 bases for J; bases not matched to a gene: 8.

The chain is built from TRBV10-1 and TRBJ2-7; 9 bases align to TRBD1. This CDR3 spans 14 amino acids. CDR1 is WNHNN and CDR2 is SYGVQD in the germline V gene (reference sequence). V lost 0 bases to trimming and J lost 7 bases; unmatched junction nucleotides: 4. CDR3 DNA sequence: TGCGCCAGCAGTGAGTCGGGACAGGGTCGTGAGCAGTACTTC. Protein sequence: CASSESGQGREQYF.

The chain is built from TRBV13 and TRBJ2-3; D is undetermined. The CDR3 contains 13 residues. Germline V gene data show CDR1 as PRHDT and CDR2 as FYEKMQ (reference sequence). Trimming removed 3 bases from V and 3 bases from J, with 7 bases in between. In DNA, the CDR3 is TGTGCCAGCAGCTTGGGCTTTACAGATACGCAGTATTTT. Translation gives CASSLGFTDTQYF.

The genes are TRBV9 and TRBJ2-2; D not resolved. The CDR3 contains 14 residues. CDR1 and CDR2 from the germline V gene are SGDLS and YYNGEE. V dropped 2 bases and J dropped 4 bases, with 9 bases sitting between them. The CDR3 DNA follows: TGTGCCAGCAGCGTTCCAGATTCCACCGGGGAGCTGTTTTTT. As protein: CASSVPDSTGELFF. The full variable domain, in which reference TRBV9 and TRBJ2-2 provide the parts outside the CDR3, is DSGVTQTPKHLITATGQRVTLRCSPRSGDLSVYWYQQSLDQGLQFLIQYYNGEERAKGNILERFSAQQFPDLHSELNLSSLELGDSALYFCASSVPDSTGELFFGEGSRLTVL.

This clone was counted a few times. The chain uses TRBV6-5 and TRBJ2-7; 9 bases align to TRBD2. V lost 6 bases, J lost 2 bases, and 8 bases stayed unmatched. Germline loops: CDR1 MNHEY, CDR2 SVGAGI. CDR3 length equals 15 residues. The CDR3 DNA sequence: TGTGCCAGCAGGTCCCATAGCGGGGGAGCCTACGAGCAGTACTTC. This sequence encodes CASRSHSGGAYEQYF.